The 18 T cell receptor beta chains listed next were all sequenced from one sample in a study of T-cell reconstitution after alpha-beta-depleted transplantation in children. Preparation of the TCRbeta library involved a method that used unique molecular identifiers. TCRdb used MiXCR to reprocess the PCR reads, holding one entry per CDR3 protein. In the table there are 600,000 to 800,000 distinct CDR3 sequences, about 12% of which are singletons. Sequencing was performed on PBMCs, taken before TCRalphabeta/CD19-depleted stem cell transplant. These receptors were collected from a girl aged 2-10 years with congenital amegakaryocytic thrombocytopenia, due to receive a stem cell transplant.

This clonotype was counted ten times or more. This sequence joins TRBV20-1 and TRBJ2-3, with D maybe TRBD2 (5 bases). This CDR3 is built from 11 residues. The V end was cut by 3 bases, the J end by 9 bases, with 10 bases between. CDR1 and CDR2 (germline): DFQATT, SNEGSKA (reference sequence). CDR3 sequence reads: CSARDWKTQYF. Here the CDR3 DNA reads TGCAGTGCTAGGGACTGGAAAACGCAGTATTTT.

This clonotype was seen ten or more times. This chain uses TRBV21-1 with TRBJ2-7. TRBV21-1 represents a pseudogene. The CDR3 extends over 14 amino acids. CDR3 DNA sequence: TGTGCCAGCAGCGCTCCGACATTTCCCTACGAGCAGTACTTC. Translated: CASSAPTFPYEQYF.

This clonotype was counted a few times. This chain links TRBV29-1 with TRBJ2-7; 10 bases agree with TRBD1. Per germline, CDR1 SQVTM and CDR2 ANQGSEA. Trimming at V came to 5 bases and at J to 3 bases, leaving 4 bases not matched to a gene. This CDR3 region has 13 residues. The CDR3 here is CSVWDRGNYEQYF. In nucleotides, the CDR3 is TGCAGCGTTTGGGACAGGGGTAACTACGAGCAGTACTTC.

This clonotype has ten or more counts. J is TRBJ2-3 and V is TRBV2; D perhaps matches TRBD2 (5 bases). The CDR3 is 15 residues long. Germline CDR1 SNHLY, CDR2 FYNNEI. V gave up 6 bases and J gave up 4 bases, with 17 bases separating them. In DNA, the CDR3 is TGTGCCAGCAGAGCCGTCGGGAATGCCCCAGATACGCAGTATTTT. Encoded protein: CASRAVGNAPDTQYF.

The sample holds many counts of this clonotype. V is TRBV5-6 and J is TRBJ2-1; TRBD2 matches at 10 bases. Germline V gene data show CDR1 as SGHDT and CDR2 as YYEEEE. The CDR3 extends over 17 amino acids. The V and J ends lost 4 bases and 2 bases, in that order; junction bases with no gene match: 9. The CDR3 protein is CASSAILAGPTYNEQFF. CDR3 in DNA: TGTGCCAGCAGCGCAATACTAGCGGGACCGACCTACAATGAGCAGTTCTTC.

This clonotype occurred many times. This chain joins TRBV10-3 and TRBJ2-7; TRBD2 matches at 10 bases. The germline V gene has CDR1 ENHRY and CDR2 SYGVKD. The junction had 3 bases not matched to a gene; V was cut back by 5 bases and J by 2 bases. CDR3 length equals 14 residues. In nucleotides, the CDR3 is TGTGCCATCAGTCCAGGACTAGCGGCCTACGAGCAGTACTTC. Its protein product is CAISPGLAAYEQYF.

This clonotype was seen repeatedly, ten times or more. The chain joins TRBV7-9 to TRBJ2-7; maybe TRBD2 (6 bases). Germline CDR1 and CDR2: SEHNR and FQNEAQ (reference sequence). The V gene lost 5 bases and the J gene lost 6 bases, with 14 bases spanning the gap. The CDR3 loop spans 13 amino acids. The CDR3 nucleotides read TGTGCCAGCAGCGGTACCGGGACTTTCGAGCAGTACTTC. Amino acids: CASSGTGTFEQYF.

Ten or more counts support this clonotype. V and J are TRBV5-1 and TRBJ2-3, with 7 bases lining up with TRBD1. Germline CDR1 and CDR2: SGHRS and YFSETQ. CDR3 length: 17 residues. Germline trimming cut 2 bases from V and 4 bases from J; bases unmatched to any gene: 13. CDR3 nucleotide sequence: TGCGCCAGCAGCTTCAATGGGCCGGGACAGATCTCAGATACGCAGTATTTT. Translated: CASSFNGPGQISDTQYF.

This clonotype was seen at least ten times. The CDR3 loop is CASLAPNTGELFF. Here the CDR3 DNA reads TGTGCCAGCCTTGCGCCGAACACCGGGGAGCTGTTTTTT. The chain combines TRBV7-3 with TRBJ2-2; no reliable D call. CDR1 SGHTA and CDR2 FQGTGA come from the germline V gene. The CDR3 covers 13 residues. Deletions cut 8 bases from V and 0 bases from J, with 7 bases between.

This clonotype was seen many times. J is TRBJ2-7 and V is TRBV20-1; 8 bases agree with TRBD2. The CDR3 is made up of 15 amino acids. Looked up from germline, CDR1 is DFQATT and CDR2 is SNEGSKA (reference sequence). The V segment lost 3 bases and the J segment 6 bases; nucleotides outside the gene matches: 13. The CDR3, as DNA: TGCAGTGCTAGTGTGAGTGCGGGAGGTGCCGGCGAGCAGTACTTC. Amino acids: CSASVSAGGAGEQYF.

This sequence joins TRBV19 and TRBJ2-7, with D perhaps TRBD2 (6 bases). The CDR3 has 14 residues. Trimming cost V 4 bases and J 7 bases, with 17 bases left between them. In germline, CDR1 is LNHDA, CDR2 SQIVND (reference sequence). CDR3 sequence (DNA): TGTGCCAGTAGTAGCGACGGGAGAGTGGCAGAGCAGTACTTC. Protein: CASSSDGRVAEQYF.

This sequence joins TRBV11-2 and TRBJ2-3, with D perhaps TRBD1 or TRBD2 (5 bases each). CDR1 is SGHAT, CDR2 FQNNGV, per germline. CDR3 size: 17 residues. V dropped 0 bases and J dropped 2 bases, with 15 bases sitting between them. This chain's CDR3 is CASSLELPGRITDTQYF. The CDR3 nucleotides read TGTGCCAGCAGCTTAGAACTCCCGGGACGGATCACAGATACGCAGTATTTT.

This clonotype has ten or more counts. The rearrangement joins TRBV20-1 to TRBJ2-5, with D perhaps matching TRBD2 (5 bases). The CDR3 loop spans 13 amino acids. V was cut by 6 bases and J by 0 bases, with 11 bases left in between. From germline, CDR1 is DFQATT and CDR2 SNEGSKA (reference sequence). In DNA form, the CDR3 reads TGCAGTGCCGTAGGACTGTACCAAGAGACCCAGTACTTC. Residues: CSAVGLYQETQYF.

The genes are TRBV28 and TRBJ2-7, with TRBD1 identical over 8 bases. Looked up from germline, CDR1 is MDHEN and CDR2 is SYDVKM. The ends lost 4 bases at V and 5 bases at J; junction bases unmatched: 16. The CDR3 is 17 residues long. In nucleotides, the CDR3 is TGTGCCAGCAGTTCGAATCCAGACAGGGGATGGGTAAACGAGCAGTACTTC. Protein sequence: CASSSNPDRGWVNEQYF. The full variable domain, with the rest looked up from reference TRBV28 and TRBJ2-7, is DVKVTQSSRYLVKRTGEKVFLECVQDMDHENMFWYRQDPGLGLRLIYFSYDVKMKEKGDIPEGYSVSREKKERFSLILESASTNQTSMYLCASSSNPDRGWVNEQYFGPGTRLTVT.

This clonotype was seen many times. The chain has TRBV20-1 and TRBJ2-5; D not resolved. V lost 6 bases and J lost 0, with 14 bases in between. Per germline, CDR1 DFQATT and CDR2 SNEGSKA (reference sequence). The CDR3 is made up of 14 amino acids. The CDR3 here is CSAIRAENQETQYF. The CDR3 bases are TGCAGTGCAATCCGGGCAGAGAACCAAGAGACCCAGTACTTC.

The genes are TRBV7-9 and TRBJ1-2; 8 positions agree with TRBD1. V lost 4 bases and J lost 4; bases outside the gene matches: 8. In germline, CDR1 is SEHNR, CDR2 FQNEAQ (reference sequence). The CDR3 extends over 15 amino acids. CDR3 sequence reads: CASSSLTGEAYGYTF. As DNA, the CDR3 is TGTGCCAGCAGCTCCTTGACAGGGGAGGCCTATGGCTACACCTTC. The variable domain in full, completed from reference TRBV7-9 and TRBJ1-2, reads DTGVSQNPRHKITKRGQNVTFRCDPISEHNRLYWYRQTLGQGPEFLTYFQNEAQLEKSRLLSDRFSAERPKGSFSTLEIQRTEQGDSAMYLCASSSLTGEAYGYTFGSGTRLTVV.

This clonotype came up many times. V is TRBV20-1 and J is TRBJ2-5; 7 nucleotides line up with TRBD1. This CDR3 is 13 amino acids long. Germline V gene lookup returns CDR1 DFQATT and CDR2 SNEGSKA (reference sequence). The V gene end was trimmed by 7 bases and the J gene end by 3 bases; junction bases not matched to a gene: 8. The DNA of the CDR3 is TGCAGTGTTCCGGGACAGTCCGAAGAGACCCAGTACTTC. Protein: CSVPGQSEETQYF.

This rearrangement joins TRBV7-9 to TRBJ2-1; D not certain. Germline values: CDR1 SEHNR, CDR2 FQNEAQ (reference sequence). The CDR3 sequence is 15 residues long. V lost 2 bases and J 5 bases, leaving 13 bases between the germline ends. The CDR3 region is CASSLKVGRNNEQFF. The CDR3 bases are TGTGCCAGCAGCTTAAAAGTAGGTAGGAACAATGAGCAGTTCTTC.